Below are 20 T cell receptor beta chains sequenced from a single sample in a study of PD-L1 blockade in urothelial cancer. Data came from immunoSEQ multiplex PCR; TCRdb stores just in-frame clones and leaves some out. The sample includes 40,000 to 55,000 clones, nearly 90% of them seen just once. Time point defined: pretreatment peripheral blood. The sequencing here drew on PBMCs, taken around atezolizumab (anti-PD-L1) treatment. Source of these receptors: a donor aged 40 or older with urothelial cancer.

V usage is TRBV19 and J usage is TRBJ2-2, with 8 bases that match TRBD1. CDR1 is LNHDA and CDR2 is SQIVND in the germline V gene (reference sequence). The CDR3 contains 15 residues. With 6 bases clipped from V and 7 bases from J, the junction kept 10 bases outside the gene matches. The CDR3, as DNA: TGTGCCAGTAGCCAGTCCAGGGGGCGGGACGGGGAGCTGTTTTTT. Amino acids: CASSQSRGRDGELFF.

The J gene is TRBJ1-2, the V gene TRBV4-1; D call uncertain. CDR3 size: 15 residues. Germline V gene data show CDR1 as MGHRA and CDR2 as YSYEKL. V shed 2 bases and J shed 2 bases, with 12 bases lying between them. The CDR3 coding sequence is TGCGCCAGCAGCCAATCTACAGCCCGAAACTATGGCTACACCTTC. Its protein is CASSQSTARNYGYTF.

This sequence joins TRBV11-2 and TRBJ2-4; 8 bases line up with TRBD1. The CDR3 spans 14 residues. The J segment lost 7 bases and the V segment lost 3 bases, leaving 5 bases of the junction unmatched. Looked up from germline, CDR1 is SGHAT and CDR2 is FQNNGV. The CDR3 loop reads CASSLAGGWNIQYF. CDR3 DNA sequence: TGTGCCAGCAGCTTGGCAGGGGGCTGGAACATTCAGTACTTC.

The chain employs TRBV18 and TRBJ2-7; 9 bases align to TRBD2. CDR3 length: 15 amino acids. The germline CDR1 and CDR2 sequences are KGHSH and LQKENI. With V trimmed by 0 bases and J by 4 bases, 4 bases remained unmatched. CDR3 nucleotides: TGTGCCAGCTCACCACCGGGCCTAGCGGGGTACGAGCAGTACTTC. It codes for CASSPPGLAGYEQYF.

The V and J genes are TRBV27 and TRBJ2-7; D remains ambiguous. V was shortened by 6 bases and J by 0 bases, with 15 bases between the two germline ends. The CDR3 spans 15 residues. Germline CDR1 MNHEY, CDR2 SMNVEV (reference sequence). The CDR3 nucleotides read TGTGCCAGCAGATACTCAGACTCGACCTCCTACGAGCAGTACTTC. It encodes CASRYSDSTSYEQYF.

The genes are TRBV7-8 and TRBJ1-3; D is possibly TRBD1 (5 bases). Germline CDR1 SGHVS, CDR2 FQNEAQ. The CDR3 is made up of 13 amino acids. V lost 5 bases and J lost 5, with 10 bases in between. The CDR3 spells CASSRTLRNTIYF. The DNA for the CDR3 is TGTGCCAGCAGCCGGACATTACGAAACACCATATATTTT.

The chain combines TRBV6-5 with TRBJ1-5; D is possibly TRBD1 (5 bases). There are 15 residues in the CDR3. Trimming stripped 0 bases from V and 3 bases from J, with 9 bases between. Germline assignment: CDR1 MNHEY and CDR2 SVGAGI. CDR3 sequence: CASSYSGRHNQPQHF. The DNA for the CDR3 is TGTGCCAGCAGTTACTCGGGGCGGCACAATCAGCCCCAGCATTTT.

The chain carries TRBV29-1 and TRBJ1-1; possibly TRBD1 for D (5 bases). CDR1 and CDR2 (germline): SQVTM, ANQGSEA. CDR3 length: 13 residues. Trimming left V 4 bases short and J 11 bases short, with 20 bases between. CDR3 nucleotide sequence: TGCAGCGTTGGGTCTCCCCGGGGGGGTGACGCTTTCTTT. Amino acids: CSVGSPRGGDAFF.

In DNA form, the CDR3 reads TGTGCCAGCAGCCACCCGGGGCGGGAGGGGCGAGAGACCCAGTACTTC. Translated: CASSHPGREGRETQYF. This sequence joins TRBV7-6 and TRBJ2-5, with 9 bases aligning to TRBD2. Looked up from germline, CDR1 is SGHVS and CDR2 is FNYEAQ. The CDR3 contains 16 residues. Germline trimming cut 5 bases from V and 4 bases from J; bases unmatched to any gene: 11.

The gene calls are TRBV5-1 and TRBJ2-2; 7 bases map to TRBD2. V lost 0 bases to trimming and J lost 4 bases; unmatched junction nucleotides: 6. The CDR3 loop spans 16 amino acids. Germline CDR1 and CDR2: SGHRS and YFSETQ. CDR3 sequence: CASSLAWAGVTGELFF. The CDR3 DNA follows: TGCGCCAGCAGCTTGGCCTGGGCGGGAGTCACCGGGGAGCTGTTTTTT.

This clone has a single count. The chain is built from TRBV19 and TRBJ1-2; TRBD1 matches at 7 bases. Losses at the gene ends were 4 bases for V and 8 bases for J; bases not matched to a gene: 4. This CDR3 has 12 amino acids. Per the germline V gene, CDR1 is LNHDA and CDR2 is SQIVND (reference sequence). CDR3 loop: CASSRQGRGYTF. CDR3 DNA sequence: TGTGCCAGTAGTAGACAGGGCCGGGGCTACACCTTC.

This clone occurred a few times. CDR3 DNA sequence: TGCGCCAGCAGCCAAGATCGGGGCGGGGGTGGGTTCTTC. Residues: CASSQDRGGGGFF. The V and J genes are TRBV4-3 and TRBJ2-1; 7 bases agree with TRBD2. Germline CDR1 reads LGHNA; CDR2 reads YSLEER. The CDR3 sequence is 13 residues long. J was trimmed by 15 bases and V by 0 bases; bases with no gene match: 8.

The V and J genes are TRBV13 and TRBJ2-5; 7 bases agree with TRBD1. The V gene end was trimmed by 5 bases and the J gene end by 1 base; junction bases not matched to a gene: 7. This CDR3 is built from 15 residues. Germline V gene data show CDR1 as PRHDT and CDR2 as FYEKMQ (reference sequence). The CDR3 nucleotides are TGTGCCAGCAGCCCAGCTGAGGGGGCCCAAGAGACCCAGTACTTC. It encodes CASSPAEGAQETQYF.

The rearrangement links TRBV14 to TRBJ1-2; maybe TRBD1 (5 bases). CDR1 and CDR2 (germline): SGHDN, FVKESK. Trimming took off 1 base at V and 13 bases at J, with 13 bases between the two ends. The CDR3 has 12 amino acids. CDR3 DNA sequence: TGTGCCAGCAGCCAAGGTCCAGGGCTCGCCACCTTC. Its translation: CASSQGPGLATF.

The V gene is TRBV5-4, the J gene TRBJ2-3; D may be TRBD2 (5 bases). V lost 0 bases, J lost 1 base, and 9 bases lay in between. CDR1 is SGHNT and CDR2 is YYREEE in the germline V gene (reference sequence). CDR3 length: 15 residues. CDR3 residues: CASSLDISGTDTQYF. In nucleotides, the CDR3 is TGTGCCAGCAGCTTGGACATTAGCGGCACAGATACGCAGTATTTT.

The gene calls are TRBV7-3 and TRBJ2-1, with 7 bases identical to TRBD2. The V gene's germline CDR1 is SGHTA and CDR2 FQGTGA. V trimming: 3 bases; J trimming: 1 base; junction bases outside the gene matches: 18. This CDR3 has 20 residues. This chain's CDR3 is CASSFGFSRGRATSYNEQFF. CDR3 bases: TGTGCCAGCAGCTTCGGGTTCTCGCGTGGGAGGGCTACGTCCTACAATGAGCAGTTCTTC.

This sequence joins TRBV19 and TRBJ2-1, with D perhaps matching TRBD2 (6 bases). Germline CDR1 and CDR2: LNHDA and SQIVND (reference sequence). The V gene lost 4 bases and the J gene lost 0 bases, with 13 bases spanning the gap. This CDR3 has 16 amino acids. The CDR3 sequence: CASSTVGGSSYNEQFF. The CDR3 nucleotides read TGTGCCAGTAGTACTGTGGGGGGAAGCTCCTACAATGAGCAGTTCTTC.

The rearrangement links TRBV19 to TRBJ1-2; 9 bases fit TRBD1. Germline-derived CDR1 and CDR2 are LNHDA and SQIVND (reference sequence). Trimming removed 4 bases from V and 6 bases from J; junction bases left unmatched: 9. CDR3 length equals 15 residues. CDR3: CASSNRDRVLNGYTF. In DNA, the CDR3 is TGTGCCAGTAGTAACCGGGACAGGGTCCTCAATGGCTACACCTTC.

This clone has a single count. V gene TRBV5-4 combines with J gene TRBJ2-3; weak D call: TRBD2 (6 bases). Germline V gives CDR1 SGHNT, CDR2 YYREEE (reference sequence). Trimming left V 5 bases short and J 0 bases short, with 13 bases between. There are 15 residues in the CDR3. This CDR3 reads CASRKEGTSTDTQYF. As DNA, the CDR3 is TGTGCCAGCAGAAAGGAGGGTACTAGCACAGATACGCAGTATTTT.

As DNA, the CDR3 is TGTGCCAGCAGCTTAGAGGTAGCGGGGCTCTCCTACGAGCAGTACTTC. It encodes CASSLEVAGLSYEQYF. The gene calls are TRBV11-1 and TRBJ2-7; TRBD2 matches at 8 bases. The ends lost 1 base at V and 0 bases at J; junction bases unmatched: 5. The CDR3 extends over 16 amino acids. Germline V CDR1 and CDR2: SGHAT, FQDESV (reference sequence).